This TCR beta chain was sequenced during a study of response to subunit inactivated influenza vaccine. TCRdb recomputed calls from the RT-PCR reads with MiXCR, one row per CDR3 protein. The data show approximately 200,000 distinct CDR3 sequences, approximately 14% seen once. This CDR3 has 14 residues. The germline V and J ends were trimmed by 7 bases and 7 bases, with 17 bases remaining between them. Germline values: CDR1 MDHEN, CDR2 SYDVKM. As for this clonotype: Its antigen is undetermined.

The study's findings and limits: It was suggested by the authors that few new T cells are recruited by each seasonal influenza vaccination.

The specimen was CD8+ T cells sorted from PBMCs, collected approximately 5 days after vaccination. The V gene is TRBV28, the J gene TRBJ1-5, with D maybe TRBD1 (6 bases). The clonotype originates from a man aged 50 to 59 who received an inactivated influenza vaccine. CDR3 DNA: TGTGCCAGCATCCAAGGGGGGGGAGGCCAGCCCCAGCATTTT. Encoded protein: CASIQGGGGQPQHF.